The table lists the clone carrying this TCR beta chain with many counts. These data belong to a study of Graves' ophthalmopathy and Graves' hyperthyroidism. No donor had other autoimmune disease, uncontrolled infection, pregnancy or lactation. RNA transcripts were the source from which TCR beta CDR3 regions were amplified. HTBI-primed RT-PCR formed the first round, and a multiplex PCR formed the second. TCRdb re-called the multiplex PCR reads through MiXCR, storing one row per CDR3 protein. The sample records under 200,000 distinct CDR3 sequences, about 40% being singletons. Deletions cut 0 bases from V and 10 bases from J, with 13 bases between. The CDR3 has 15 residues. Germline V gives CDR1 PRHDT, CDR2 FYEKMQ (reference sequence).

J is TRBJ1-6 and V is TRBV13, with no clear D. Specimen: peripheral blood. This TCR derives from a woman between 35 and 50 years old with Graves' ophthalmopathy. The CDR3, as DNA: TGTGCCAGCAGCTTAGGGACTATAGGGAGCTCACCCCTCCACTTT. Protein product: CASSLGTIGSSPLHF.